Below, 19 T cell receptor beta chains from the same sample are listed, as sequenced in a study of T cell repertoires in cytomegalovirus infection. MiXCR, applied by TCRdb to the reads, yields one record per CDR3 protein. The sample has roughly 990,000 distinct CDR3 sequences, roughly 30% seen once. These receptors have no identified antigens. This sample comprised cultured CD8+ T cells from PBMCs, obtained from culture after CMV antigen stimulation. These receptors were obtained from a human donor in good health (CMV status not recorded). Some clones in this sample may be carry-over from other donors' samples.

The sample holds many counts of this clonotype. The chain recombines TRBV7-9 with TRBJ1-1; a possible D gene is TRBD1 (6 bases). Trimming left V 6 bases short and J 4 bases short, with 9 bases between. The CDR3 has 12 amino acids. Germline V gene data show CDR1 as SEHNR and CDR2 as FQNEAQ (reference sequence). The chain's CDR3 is CASSSDSTEAFF. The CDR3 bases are TGTGCCAGCAGTTCGGACAGCACTGAAGCTTTCTTT. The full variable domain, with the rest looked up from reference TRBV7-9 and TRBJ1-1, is DTGVSQNPRHKITKRGQNVTFRCDPISEHNRLYWYRQTLGQGPEFLTYFQNEAQLEKSRLLSDRFSAERPKGSFSTLEIQRTEQGDSAMYLCASSSDSTEAFFGQGTRLTVV.

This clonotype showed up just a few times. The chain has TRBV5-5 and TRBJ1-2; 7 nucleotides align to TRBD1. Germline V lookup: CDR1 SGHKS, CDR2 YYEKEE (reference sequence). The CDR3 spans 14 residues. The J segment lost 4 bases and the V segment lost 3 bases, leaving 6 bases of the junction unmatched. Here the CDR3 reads CASSSGDSIYGYTF. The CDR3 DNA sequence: TGTGCCAGCAGCTCGGGGGACAGCATCTATGGCTACACCTTC.

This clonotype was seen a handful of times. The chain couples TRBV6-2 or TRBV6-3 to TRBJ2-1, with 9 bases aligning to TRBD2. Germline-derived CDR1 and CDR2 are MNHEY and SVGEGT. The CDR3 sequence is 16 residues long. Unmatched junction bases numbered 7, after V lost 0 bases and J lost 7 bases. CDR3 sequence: CASSYSSGGPFNEQFF. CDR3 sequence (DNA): TGTGCCAGCAGTTACTCCAGCGGGGGGCCTTTTAATGAGCAGTTCTTC.

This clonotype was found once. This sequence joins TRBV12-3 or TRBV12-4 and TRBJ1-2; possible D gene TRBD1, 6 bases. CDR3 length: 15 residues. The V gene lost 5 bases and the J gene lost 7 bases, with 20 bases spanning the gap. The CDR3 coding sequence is TGTGCCAGCAGTCTCGGGGGCGGCGCCTTTGGTGGCTACACCTTC. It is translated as CASSLGGGAFGGYTF.

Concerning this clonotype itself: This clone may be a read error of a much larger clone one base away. The CDR3 DNA sequence: TGTGCCAACAGGTTAGCGGACGCGAACACCGGGGAGCTGTTTTTT. This gives the protein CANRLADANTGELFF. This chain joins TRBV7-2 and TRBJ2-2, with a weak D call TRBD2 (6 bases). V was shortened by 10 bases and J by 0 bases, with 15 bases between the two germline ends. The CDR3 sequence is 15 residues long. In germline, CDR1 is SGHTA, CDR2 FQGNSA.

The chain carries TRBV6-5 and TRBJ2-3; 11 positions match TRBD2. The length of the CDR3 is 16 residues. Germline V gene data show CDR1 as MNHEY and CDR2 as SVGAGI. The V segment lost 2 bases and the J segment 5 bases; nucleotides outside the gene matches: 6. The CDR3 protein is CASSYTSGGVEDTQYF. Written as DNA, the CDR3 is TGTGCCAGCAGTTACACTAGCGGGGGTGTTGAAGATACGCAGTATTTT.

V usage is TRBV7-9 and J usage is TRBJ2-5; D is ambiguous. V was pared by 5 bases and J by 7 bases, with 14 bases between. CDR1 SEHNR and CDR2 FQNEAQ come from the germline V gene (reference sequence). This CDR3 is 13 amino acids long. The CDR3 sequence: CASSVEGLATQYF. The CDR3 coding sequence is TGTGCCAGCAGCGTCGAAGGGTTGGCGACCCAGTACTTC.

The CDR3 nucleotides are TGCAGCGTTCTGTCCCCTCAATCCACAGGAGACTATGGCTACACCTTC. It yields the protein CSVLSPQSTGDYGYTF. V usage is TRBV29-1 and J usage is TRBJ1-2; possible D gene TRBD1, 5 bases. V lost 5 bases, J lost 3 bases, and 22 bases lay in between. The CDR3 sequence is 16 residues long. Germline CDR1 reads SQVTM; CDR2 reads ANQGSEA.

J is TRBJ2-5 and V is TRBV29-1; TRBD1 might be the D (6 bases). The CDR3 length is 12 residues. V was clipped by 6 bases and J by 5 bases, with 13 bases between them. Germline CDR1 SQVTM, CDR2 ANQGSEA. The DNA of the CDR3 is TGCAGCGTCCCGGCGCAGGGGGAGACCCAGTACTTC. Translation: CSVPAQGETQYF.

CDR3 protein: CASSPRGASERGELFF. The CDR3 DNA follows: TGTGCCAGCAGCCCCCGGGGTGCTTCCGAGCGGGGGGAGCTGTTTTTT. The chain links TRBV7-6 to TRBJ2-2; D is perhaps TRBD2 (5 bases). The CDR3 contains 16 residues. V was trimmed by 5 bases and J by 8 bases, leaving 21 bases between them. Germline loops: CDR1 SGHVS, CDR2 FNYEAQ.

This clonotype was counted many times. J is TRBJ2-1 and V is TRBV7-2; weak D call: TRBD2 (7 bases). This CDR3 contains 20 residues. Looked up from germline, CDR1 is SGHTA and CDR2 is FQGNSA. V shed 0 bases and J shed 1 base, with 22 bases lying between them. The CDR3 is CASSLARYKGRGASYNEQFF. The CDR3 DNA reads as TGTGCCAGCAGCTTAGCGCGGTATAAGGGTCGGGGGGCTTCCTACAATGAGCAGTTCTTC.

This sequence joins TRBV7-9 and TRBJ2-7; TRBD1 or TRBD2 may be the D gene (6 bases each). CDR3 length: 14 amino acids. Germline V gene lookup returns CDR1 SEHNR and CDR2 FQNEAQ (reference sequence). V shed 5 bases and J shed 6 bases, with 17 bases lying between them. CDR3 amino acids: CASSPEVGGVEQYV. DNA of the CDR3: TGTGCCAGCAGCCCTGAGGTGGGGGGCGTCGAGCAGTACGTC.

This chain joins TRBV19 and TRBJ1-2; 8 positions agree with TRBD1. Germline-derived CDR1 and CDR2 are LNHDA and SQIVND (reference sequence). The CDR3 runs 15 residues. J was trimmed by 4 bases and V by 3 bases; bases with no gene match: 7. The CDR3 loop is CASSIRDRTAYGYTF. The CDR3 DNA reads TGTGCCAGTAGTATCCGGGACAGGACCGCCTATGGCTACACCTTC.

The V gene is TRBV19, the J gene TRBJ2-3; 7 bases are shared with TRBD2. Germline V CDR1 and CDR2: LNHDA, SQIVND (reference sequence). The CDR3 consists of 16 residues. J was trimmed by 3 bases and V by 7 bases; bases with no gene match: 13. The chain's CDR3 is CASTTGSGGLTDTQYF. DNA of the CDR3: TGTGCCAGTACTACCGGGTCGGGGGGTTTGACAGATACGCAGTATTTT.

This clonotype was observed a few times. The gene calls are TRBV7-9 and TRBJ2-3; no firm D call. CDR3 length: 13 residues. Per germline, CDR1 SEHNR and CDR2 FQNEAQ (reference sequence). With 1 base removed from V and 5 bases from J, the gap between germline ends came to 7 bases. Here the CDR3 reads CASSLVDGDTQYF. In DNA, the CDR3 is TGTGCCAGCAGCTTAGTTGACGGAGATACGCAGTATTTT.

The CDR3 DNA reads as TGCGCCAGCAGCCAACCCAGAGCTTTCTTT. This codes for CASSQPRAFF. V usage is TRBV4-1 and J usage is TRBJ1-1; D unresolved. V was shortened by 2 bases and J by 10 bases, with 5 bases between the two germline ends. There are 10 residues in the CDR3. The germline V gene encodes CDR1 MGHRA and CDR2 YSYEKL.

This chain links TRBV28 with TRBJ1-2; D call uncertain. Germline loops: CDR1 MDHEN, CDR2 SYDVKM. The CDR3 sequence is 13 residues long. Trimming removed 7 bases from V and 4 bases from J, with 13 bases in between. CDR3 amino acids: CASTPDGSYGYTF. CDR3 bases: TGTGCCAGCACCCCGGACGGATCCTATGGCTACACCTTC.

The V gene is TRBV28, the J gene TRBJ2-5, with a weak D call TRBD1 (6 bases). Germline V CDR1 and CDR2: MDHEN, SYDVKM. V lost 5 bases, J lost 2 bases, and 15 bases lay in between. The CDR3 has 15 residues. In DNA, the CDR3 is TGTGCCAGCAGTACTACTACAGGGATTCAAGAGACCCAGTACTTC. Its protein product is CASSTTTGIQETQYF.

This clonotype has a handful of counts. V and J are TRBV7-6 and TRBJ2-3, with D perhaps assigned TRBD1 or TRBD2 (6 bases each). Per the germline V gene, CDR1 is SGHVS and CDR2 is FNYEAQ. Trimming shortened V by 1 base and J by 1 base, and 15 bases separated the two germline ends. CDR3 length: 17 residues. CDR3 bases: TGTGCCAGCAGCTTAGAGGGGGGTGCGGGTCGCACAGATACGCAGTATTTT. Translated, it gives CASSLEGGAGRTDTQYF.